This T cell receptor beta chain was sequenced for a study of T cell repertoires in cytomegalovirus infection. In the study overall: HLA-C-restricted CMV epitopes, recently identified, and well-studied HLA-B-restricted ones were used by the study. Signatures in public TCR beta sequences pointed to both CMV infection and matching HLA type. Overall study findings and caveats: The study identified carriers of CMV plus the relevant HLA from cumulative public TCR beta family frequency.

On this clonotype itself: Antigen: not known.

TCRdb re-called the reads with MiXCR, one entry per CDR3 protein. The sample carries some 940,000 distinct CDR3 sequences, around 30% recorded once. The germline CDR1 and CDR2 sequences are LGHNA and YNFKEQ. V lost 0 bases and J 5 bases, leaving 19 bases between the germline ends. The CDR3 runs to 17 residues. The V gene is TRBV4-2, the J gene TRBJ1-2, with D unclear. This receptor was identified in a human donor in good health (CMV status not recorded). Some clones in this sample may be carry-over from other donors' samples. The starting material was cultured CD8+ T cells from PBMCs, obtained from culture after CMV antigen stimulation. The CDR3 spells CASSQDGETLDLYGYTF. The CDR3 coding sequence is TGTGCCAGCAGCCAAGATGGTGAGACACTGGATCTTTATGGCTACACCTTC.